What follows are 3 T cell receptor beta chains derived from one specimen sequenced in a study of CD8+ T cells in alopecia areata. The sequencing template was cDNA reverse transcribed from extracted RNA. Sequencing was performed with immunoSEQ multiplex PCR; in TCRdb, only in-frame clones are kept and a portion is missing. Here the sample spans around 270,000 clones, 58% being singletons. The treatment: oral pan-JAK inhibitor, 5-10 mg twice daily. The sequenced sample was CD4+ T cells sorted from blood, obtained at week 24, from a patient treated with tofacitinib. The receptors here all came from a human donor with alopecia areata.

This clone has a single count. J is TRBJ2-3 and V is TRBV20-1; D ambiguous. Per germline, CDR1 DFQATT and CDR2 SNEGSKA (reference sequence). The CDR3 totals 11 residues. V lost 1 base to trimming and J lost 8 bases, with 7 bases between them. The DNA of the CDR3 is TGCAGTGCTAGAGTGGCTGGTACGCAGTATTTT. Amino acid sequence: CSARVAGTQYF.

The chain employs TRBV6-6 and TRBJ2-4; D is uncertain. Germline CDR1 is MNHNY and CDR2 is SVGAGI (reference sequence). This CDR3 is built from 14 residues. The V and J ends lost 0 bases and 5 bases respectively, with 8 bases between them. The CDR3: CASSYSISENIQYF. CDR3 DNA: TGTGCCAGCAGTTACTCGATTTCGGAAAACATTCAGTACTTC.

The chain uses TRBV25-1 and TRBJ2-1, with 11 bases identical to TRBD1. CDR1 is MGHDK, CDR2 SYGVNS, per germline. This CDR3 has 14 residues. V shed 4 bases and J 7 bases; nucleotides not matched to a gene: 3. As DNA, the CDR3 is TGTGCCAGCAGTGGGACAGGGGGCATAAATGAGCAGTTCTTC. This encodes CASSGTGGINEQFF.